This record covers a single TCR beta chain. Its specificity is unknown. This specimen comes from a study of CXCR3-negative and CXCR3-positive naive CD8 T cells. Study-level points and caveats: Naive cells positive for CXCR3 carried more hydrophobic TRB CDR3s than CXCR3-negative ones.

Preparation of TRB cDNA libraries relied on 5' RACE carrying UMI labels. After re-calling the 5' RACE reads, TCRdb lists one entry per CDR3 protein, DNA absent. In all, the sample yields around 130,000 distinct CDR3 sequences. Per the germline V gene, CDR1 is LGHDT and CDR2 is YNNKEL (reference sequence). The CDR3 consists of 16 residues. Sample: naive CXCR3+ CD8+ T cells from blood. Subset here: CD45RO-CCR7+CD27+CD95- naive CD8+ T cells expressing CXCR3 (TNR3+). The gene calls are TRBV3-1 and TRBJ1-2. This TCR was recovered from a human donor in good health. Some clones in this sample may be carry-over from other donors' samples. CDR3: CASSQLDRLSGYGYTF.